This T cell receptor beta chain emerged from a study of blood T cell repertoires in COVID-19. In the study overall: Acute and convalescent COVID-19 samples came from the United States, Italy and Spain.

This CDR3 region has 14 residues. V shed 3 bases and J 6 bases; nucleotides not matched to a gene: 7. Per germline, CDR1 MNHNS and CDR2 SASEGT. The participants were between about 18 and 90 years old and came from 24 US areas. Clinical histories supplied by participants themselves formed the basis of cohort assignment. Donors in Cohort 3 who had recovered were those with two negative PCRs, healthcare professional clearance, or resolution of their symptoms. Sequenced by immunoSEQ multiplex PCR; TCRdb stores in-frame clones only, minus some. The sample lists about 64,000 clones, 88% occurring once. Material: PBMCs or T cells enriched from blood (not recorded which). The clonotype was recovered from a woman in her thirties or forties who had recovered from COVID-19. The chain has TRBV6-1 and TRBJ1-1; 7 nucleotides agree with TRBD1. This CDR3 reads CASSDVGGRAEAFF. The CDR3 nucleotides read TGTGCCAGCAGTGATGTAGGGGGCAGGGCTGAAGCTTTCTTT.